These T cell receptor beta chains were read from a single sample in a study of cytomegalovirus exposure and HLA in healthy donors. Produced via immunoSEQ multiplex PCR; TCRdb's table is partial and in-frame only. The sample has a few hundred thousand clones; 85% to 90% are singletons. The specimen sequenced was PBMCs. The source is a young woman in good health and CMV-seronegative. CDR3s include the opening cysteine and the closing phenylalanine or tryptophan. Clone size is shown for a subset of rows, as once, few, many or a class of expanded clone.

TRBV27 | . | CASSSRPGLAGQETQYF
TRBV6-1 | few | CASSEGPSSYNEQFF
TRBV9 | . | CASSVGDYPYEQYF
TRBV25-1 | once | CASSARTALSGNTIYF
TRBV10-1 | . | CASSELTGGLGEQYF
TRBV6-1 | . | CASSELRGSYEQYF
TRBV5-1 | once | CASSLEGGVNQPQHF
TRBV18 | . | CASSLIELNEAFF
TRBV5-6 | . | CASSASKTEAFF
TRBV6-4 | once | CASSNTMGGEAFF
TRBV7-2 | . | CASSSDRGYGYTF
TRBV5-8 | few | CASSLSTGVDYVYTF
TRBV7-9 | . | CASSLWGGASTEAFF
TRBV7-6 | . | CASSLDSGTVLYGYTF
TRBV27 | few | CASSSRAGVSTDTQYF
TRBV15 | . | CATSSGTGSTYEQYF
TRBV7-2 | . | CASREDFSNEQYF
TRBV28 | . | CASSPGTGLYEQYF
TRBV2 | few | CASSASWTGQVVDIQYF
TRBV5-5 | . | CASSPDRANLNSPLHF
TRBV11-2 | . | CASSALATKMGNEQFF
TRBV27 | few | CASRLSPGGMATEAFF
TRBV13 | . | CASSLSDWRGNEQFF
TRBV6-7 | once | CDNVLPQGNYNEQFF
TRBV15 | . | CATSRGSGGLPYNEQFF
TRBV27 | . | CASSSRPGVEQYF
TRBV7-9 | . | CASSLARTTDQETQYF
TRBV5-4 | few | CASSQGRTENYGYTF
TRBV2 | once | CASSPITGMQETQYF
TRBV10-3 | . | CAITTPDRDRIYGYTF
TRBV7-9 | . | CASSFRDRGGEQYF
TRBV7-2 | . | CASSPRGSTRVEQYF
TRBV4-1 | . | CASSQGIASGRGYGYTF
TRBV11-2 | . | CASSPPPRNSGNTIYF
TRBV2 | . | CASSASGGTDTQYF
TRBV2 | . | CASSEEPGQGSPYTF
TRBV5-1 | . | CASSLGQNYGYTF
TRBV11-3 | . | CASSPGRAGYEQYF
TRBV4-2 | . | CASSQDLGDRVDF
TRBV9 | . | CASSVEGTSYEQYF
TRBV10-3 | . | CAISEFGSPSTDTQYF
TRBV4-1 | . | CASSNDRAEGNQPQHF
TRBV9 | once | CASSVVSGPTEAFF
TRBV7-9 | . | CASSLVGRTGELFF
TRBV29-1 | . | CSVEVLQGSHGIQYF
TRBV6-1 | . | CASSGAPGELFF